The following is a T cell receptor beta chain sequence with its context. Clones were sequenced by immunoSEQ multiplex PCR, and TCRdb holds only the in-frame ones, with some missing. Among roughly 79,000 clones, approximately 90% were seen once, and the ten largest hold more than 0.4%. This CDR3 has 15 amino acids. Between the trimmed V and J ends, which lost 6 bases and 5 bases, there was a span of 16 bases. Germline CDR1 reads SNHLY; CDR2 reads FYNNEI. The data originate from a study of T cell changes during pregnancy in multiple sclerosis. This rearrangement joins TRBV2 to TRBJ1-4, with TRBD1 as a possible D gene (6 bases). The sequences come from CD4+ T cells from peripheral blood mononuclear cells, collected before pregnancy. This clonotype was obtained from a female donor with multiple sclerosis, enrolled in a pregnancy study. CDR3 protein: CASRYTGSKNEKLFF. CDR3 in DNA: TGTGCCAGCAGGTACACAGGGTCCAAGAATGAAAAACTGTTTTTT.